What follows are 8 T cell receptor beta chains derived from one specimen sequenced in a study of identical twins. One entry per CDR3 protein, called by TCRdb with MiXCR from the 5' RACE reads. The sample has some 500,000 distinct CDR3 sequences; 9.6% are singletons. The sample also formed part of further work on yellow fever vaccine responses in identical twins.

Sequences were obtained from PBMCs. Receptor source: a young woman in good health.

The rearrangement links TRBV6-1 to TRBJ2-1; D might be TRBD1 (6 bases). This CDR3 spans 13 amino acids. V lost 6 bases and J lost 5, with 11 bases in between. Germline CDR1 reads MNHNS; CDR2 reads SASEGT. The CDR3 DNA follows: TGTGCCAGCAGCCGGACAGCTAACAATGAGCAGTTCTTC. Translation gives CASSRTANNEQFF.

This clonotype was found a few times. The CDR3, as DNA: TGTGCCAGCAGCGTATGGGGACAGGGGAAAGGCTCTGGGGCCAACGTCCTGACTTTC. Translation: CASSVWGQGKGSGANVLTF. This sequence joins TRBV9 and TRBJ2-6; 10 bases are a match to TRBD1. The CDR3 totals 19 residues. Germline values: CDR1 SGDLS, CDR2 YYNGEE. V shed 1 base and J 0 bases; nucleotides not matched to a gene: 7.

The chain combines TRBV7-3 with TRBJ2-1; unclear D gene. This CDR3 is 13 amino acids long. Germline V lookup: CDR1 SGHTA, CDR2 FQGTGA. Trimming removed 5 bases from V and 15 bases from J, with 20 bases in between. CDR3 loop: CASSPPPHSILFF. CDR3 bases: TGTGCCAGCAGCCCCCCACCCCACTCTATTCTGTTCTTC.

This clonotype came up many times. This chain links TRBV5-6 with TRBJ2-7; perhaps TRBD1 as D (5 bases). Germline V lookup: CDR1 SGHDT, CDR2 YYEEEE. With 0 bases removed from V and 2 bases from J, the gap between germline ends came to 12 bases. This CDR3 has 15 amino acids. The CDR3 nucleotides are TGTGCCAGCAGCTTGGACAGGACATCCCCCTACGAGCAGTACTTC. Residues: CASSLDRTSPYEQYF.

This clonotype came up a few times. This chain uses TRBV6-5 with TRBJ2-3; tentatively, D is TRBD2 (7 bases). V was trimmed by 4 bases and J by 5 bases, leaving 16 bases between them. The germline CDR1 and CDR2 sequences are MNHEY and SVGAGI. CDR3 length: 15 residues. The DNA of the CDR3 is TGTGCCAGCAGTTCGCGGTGGGGGGGCAGAGATACGCAGTATTTT. Translated, it gives CASSSRWGGRDTQYF.

This clonotype showed up just a few times. This chain joins TRBV5-1 and TRBJ2-3, with D possibly matching TRBD2 (6 bases). Trimming cost V 5 bases and J 4 bases, with 11 bases left between them. The germline V gene encodes CDR1 SGHRS and CDR2 YFSETQ. The CDR3 length is 13 residues. CDR3 protein: CASRAEGADTQYF. CDR3 nucleotides: TGCGCCAGCAGAGCGGAGGGCGCAGATACGCAGTATTTT. The whole variable domain, remainder taken from reference TRBV5-1 and TRBJ2-3, is KAGVTQTPRYLIKTRGQQVTLSCSPISGHRSVSWYQQTPGQGLQFLFEYFSETQRNKGNFPGRFSGRQFSNSRSEMNVSTLELGDSALYLCASRAEGADTQYFGPGTRLTVL.

This clonotype was observed many times. The junction shows a germline mismatch at one end, possibly a read error. The chain is built from TRBV2 and TRBJ2-5, with 12 bases lining up with TRBD2. There are 17 residues in the CDR3. CDR1 and CDR2 (germline): SNHLY, FYNNEI. The DNA of the CDR3 is TGTGGCAGCAGTCCTAGACGAACGACTAGCGGGGGAGAGACCCAGTACTTC. Residues: CGSSPRRTTSGGETQYF.

Ten or more counts support this clonotype. The chain joins TRBV6-1 to TRBJ1-1, with no clear D. Germline lookup yields CDR1 MNHNS and CDR2 SASEGT. This CDR3 region has 14 residues. V was clipped by 10 bases and J by 0 bases, with 15 bases between them. The CDR3 reads CATRRLGMNTEAFF. CDR3 DNA sequence: TGTGCCACCAGACGGCTAGGGATGAACACTGAAGCTTTCTTT.